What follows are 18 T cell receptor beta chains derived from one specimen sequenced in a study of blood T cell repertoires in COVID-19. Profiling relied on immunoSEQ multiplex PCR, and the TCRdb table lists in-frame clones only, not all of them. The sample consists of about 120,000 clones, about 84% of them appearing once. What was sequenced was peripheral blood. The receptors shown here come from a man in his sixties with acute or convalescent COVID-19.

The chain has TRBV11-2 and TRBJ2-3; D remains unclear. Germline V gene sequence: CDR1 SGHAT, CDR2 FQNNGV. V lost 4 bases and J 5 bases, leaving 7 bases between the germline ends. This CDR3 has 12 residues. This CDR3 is CASSWPGDTQYF. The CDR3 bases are TGTGCCAGCAGCTGGCCAGGAGATACGCAGTATTTT. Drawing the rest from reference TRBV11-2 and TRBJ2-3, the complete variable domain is EAGVAQSPRYKIIEKRQSVAFWCNPISGHATLYWYQQILGQGPKLLIQFQNNGVVDDSQLPKDRFSAERLKGVDSTLKIQPAKLEDSAVYLCASSWPGDTQYFGPGTRLTVL.

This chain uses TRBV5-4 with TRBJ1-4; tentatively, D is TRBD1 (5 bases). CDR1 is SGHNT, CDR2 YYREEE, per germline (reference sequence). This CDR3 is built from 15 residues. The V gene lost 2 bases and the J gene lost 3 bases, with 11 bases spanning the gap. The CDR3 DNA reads TGTGCCAGCAGCTTTGAGTCAGGGCCTAATGAAAAACTGTTTTTT. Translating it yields CASSFESGPNEKLFF.

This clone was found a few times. CDR3 region: CASSDQVFGEKLFF. DNA for the CDR3: TGTGCCAGCAGTGATCAGGTCTTCGGTGAAAAACTGTTTTTT. The chain employs TRBV2 and TRBJ1-4; D is undetermined. CDR3 length: 14 residues. Trimming took 3 bases from V and 7 from J, leaving 12 bases between them. Germline loops: CDR1 SNHLY, CDR2 FYNNEI.

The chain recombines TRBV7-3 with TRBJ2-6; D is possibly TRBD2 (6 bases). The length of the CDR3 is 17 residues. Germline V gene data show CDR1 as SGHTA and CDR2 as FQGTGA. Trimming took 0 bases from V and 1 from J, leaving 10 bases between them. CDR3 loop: CASSLTSGGSGANVLTF. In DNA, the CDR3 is TGTGCCAGCAGCTTAACTAGCGGTGGGTCTGGGGCCAACGTCCTGACTTTC. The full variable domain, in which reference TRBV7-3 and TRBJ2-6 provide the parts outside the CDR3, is GAGVSQTPSNKVTEKGKYVELRCDPISGHTALYWYRQSLGQGPEFLIYFQGTGAADDSGLPNDRFFAVRPEGSVSTLKIQRTERGDSAVYLCASSLTSGGSGANVLTFGAGSRLTVL.

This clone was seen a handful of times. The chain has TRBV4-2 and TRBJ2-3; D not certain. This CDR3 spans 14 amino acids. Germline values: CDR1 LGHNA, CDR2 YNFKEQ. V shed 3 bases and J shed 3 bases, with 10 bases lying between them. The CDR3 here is CASSHSRETDTQYF. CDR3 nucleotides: TGTGCCAGCAGCCATAGCCGAGAGACAGATACGCAGTATTTT.

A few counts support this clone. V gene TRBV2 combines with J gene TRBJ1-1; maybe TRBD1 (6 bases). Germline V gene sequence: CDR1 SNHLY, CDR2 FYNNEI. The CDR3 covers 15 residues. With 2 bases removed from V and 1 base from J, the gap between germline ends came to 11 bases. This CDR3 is CASSEQGSQNTEAFF. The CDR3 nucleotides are TGTGCCAGCAGTGAACAGGGGTCCCAGAACACTGAAGCTTTCTTT.

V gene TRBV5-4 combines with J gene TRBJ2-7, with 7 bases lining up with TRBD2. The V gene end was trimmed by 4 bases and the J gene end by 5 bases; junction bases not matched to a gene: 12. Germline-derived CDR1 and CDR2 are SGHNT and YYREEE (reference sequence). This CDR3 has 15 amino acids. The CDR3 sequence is CASSLYQRERDEQYF. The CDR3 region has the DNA TGTGCCAGCAGCCTCTACCAGCGGGAAAGGGACGAGCAGTACTTC.

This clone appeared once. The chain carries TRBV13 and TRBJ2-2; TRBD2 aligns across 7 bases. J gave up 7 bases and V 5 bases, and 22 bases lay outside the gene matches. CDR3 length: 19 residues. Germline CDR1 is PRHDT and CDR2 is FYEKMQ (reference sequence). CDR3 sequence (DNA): TGTGCCAGCAGCCCCAGAACTAGCGTGTTGGGGCCGGGCGGCGGGGAGCTGTTTTTT. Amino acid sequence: CASSPRTSVLGPGGGELFF. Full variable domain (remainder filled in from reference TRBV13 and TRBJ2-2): AAGVIQSPRHLIKEKRETATLKCYPIPRHDTVYWYQQGPGQDPQFLISFYEKMQSDKGSIPDRFSAQQFSDYHSELNMSSLELGDSALYFCASSPRTSVLGPGGGELFFGEGSRLTVL.

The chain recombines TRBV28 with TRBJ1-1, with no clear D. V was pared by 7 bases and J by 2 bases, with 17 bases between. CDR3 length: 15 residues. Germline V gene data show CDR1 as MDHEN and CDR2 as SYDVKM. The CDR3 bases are TGTGCCAGCAAGCTAGCCGGCGATACCAACACTGAAGCTTTCTTT. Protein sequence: CASKLAGDTNTEAFF.

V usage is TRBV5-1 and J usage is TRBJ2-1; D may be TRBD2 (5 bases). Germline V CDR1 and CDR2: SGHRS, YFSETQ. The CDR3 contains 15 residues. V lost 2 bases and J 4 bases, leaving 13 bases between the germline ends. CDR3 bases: TGCGCCAGCAGCTTCCAGGACGGACTTTACAATGAGCAGTTCTTC. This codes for CASSFQDGLYNEQFF.

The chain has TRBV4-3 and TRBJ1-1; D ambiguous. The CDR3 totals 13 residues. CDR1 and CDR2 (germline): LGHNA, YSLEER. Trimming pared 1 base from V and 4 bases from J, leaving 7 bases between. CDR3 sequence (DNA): TGCGCCAGCAGCCAAGGCGCCGGCACTGAAGCTTTCTTT. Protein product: CASSQGAGTEAFF.

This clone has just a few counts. CDR3 DNA sequence: TGTGCCAGCAGCCCGGACAGGGGGCAAGGTGAAGCTTTCTTT. Translating it yields CASSPDRGQGEAFF. The J gene is TRBJ1-1, the V gene TRBV7-9; 11 bases agree with TRBD1. This CDR3 is 14 amino acids long. Unmatched junction bases numbered 6, after V lost 5 bases and J lost 7 bases. The germline CDR1 and CDR2 sequences are SEHNR and FQNEAQ (reference sequence).

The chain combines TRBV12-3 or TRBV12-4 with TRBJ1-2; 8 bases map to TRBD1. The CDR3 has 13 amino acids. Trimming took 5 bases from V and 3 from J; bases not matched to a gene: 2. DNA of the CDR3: TGTGCCAGCAGTGGACAGGGTTACTATGGCTACACCTTC. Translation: CASSGQGYYGYTF.

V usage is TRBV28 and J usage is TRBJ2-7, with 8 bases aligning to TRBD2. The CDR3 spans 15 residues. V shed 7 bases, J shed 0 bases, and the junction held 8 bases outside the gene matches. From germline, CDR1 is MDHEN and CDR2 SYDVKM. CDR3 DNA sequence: TGTGCCAGCACCCCCAGCGGGAGTCCCTCCTACGAGCAGTACTTC. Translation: CASTPSGSPSYEQYF. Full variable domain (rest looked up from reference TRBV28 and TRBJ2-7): DVKVTQSSRYLVKRTGEKVFLECVQDMDHENMFWYRQDPGLGLRLIYFSYDVKMKEKGDIPEGYSVSREKKERFSLILESASTNQTSMYLCASTPSGSPSYEQYFGPGTRLTVT.

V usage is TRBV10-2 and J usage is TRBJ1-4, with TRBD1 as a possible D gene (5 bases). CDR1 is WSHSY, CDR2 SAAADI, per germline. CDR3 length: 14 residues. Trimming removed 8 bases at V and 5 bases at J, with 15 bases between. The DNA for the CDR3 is TGCGCCAGCCGCCGGCGGGGACCCAATGAAAAACTGTTTTTT. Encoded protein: CASRRRGPNEKLFF.

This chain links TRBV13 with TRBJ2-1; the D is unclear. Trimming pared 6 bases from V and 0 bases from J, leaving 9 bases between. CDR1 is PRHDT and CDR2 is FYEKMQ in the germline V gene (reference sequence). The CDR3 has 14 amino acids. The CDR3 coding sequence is TGTGCCAGCAGTCTCGTGAGCTCCTACAATGAGCAGTTCTTC. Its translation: CASSLVSSYNEQFF.

Here the CDR3 reads CASTPLSGWSGYTF. The CDR3 DNA sequence: TGTGCCAGCACCCCTTTGAGCGGGTGGAGTGGCTACACCTTC. This chain uses TRBV28 with TRBJ1-2; D gene ambiguous. Germline values: CDR1 MDHEN, CDR2 SYDVKM. V was cut by 7 bases and J by 7 bases, with 19 bases left in between. This CDR3 comprises 14 residues.

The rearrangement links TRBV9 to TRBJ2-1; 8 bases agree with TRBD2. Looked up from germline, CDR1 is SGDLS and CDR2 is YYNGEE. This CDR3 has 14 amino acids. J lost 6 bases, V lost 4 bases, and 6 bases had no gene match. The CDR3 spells CASSPGTRPNEQFF. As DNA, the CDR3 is TGTGCCAGCAGCCCAGGGACTAGGCCCAATGAGCAGTTCTTC.